This TCR beta chain was retrieved from a study of T cell responses to AZD1222 COVID-19 vaccine. Study-wide background: The analysis combined second doses at about 4 or about 12 weeks.

Overall study findings and caveats: Spike-specific TCRs gained breadth and depth after people received two AZD1222 doses. Mostly white British, mostly female donors; authors suggested clonal diversity may be underestimated. At 160-218 and 743-854, vaccine-associated CD4 TCRs were dominant, and they spanned spike.

About this clone: Its antigen is still unknown.

The data were produced by immunoSEQ multiplex PCR, yet TCRdb's version contains in-frame clones alone and is incomplete. Here the sample spans approximately 150,000 clones, 93% being singletons. This CDR3 spans 16 amino acids. The sample in question was peripheral blood, obtained on day 0 of AZD1222 vaccination. V is TRBV21-1 and J is TRBJ1-1; the table's D call, TRBD1, was not checked against the DNA. TRBV21-1 has pseudogene status. The sequence was collected from an adult in good health. CDR3 sequence (DNA): TGTGCCAGCAGCAAAAATCGGGACAGGGGTACGACTGAAGCTTTCTTT. It yields the protein CASSKNRDRGTTEAFF.